These T cell receptor beta chains were read from a single sample in a study of blood T cell repertoires in COVID-19. Clones were read by immunoSEQ multiplex PCR, and TCRdb kept only the in-frame ones, dropping some. There are approximately 500,000 clones in the sample; 85% to 90% occur only once, and 0.7% to 1% lies in the top ten. Material: peripheral blood. The receptors derive from a man younger than 35 with COVID-19, enrolled during active disease. Both conserved end residues are part of each CDR3. D genes are given only for firm matches. The size of a clone is reported for some rows only, either as once, few or many, or as a class for expanded clones.

TRBV18	TRBJ2-1	TRBD2	.	CASSPPGLAGFYNEQFF	TGTGCCAGCTCACCACCGGGACTAGCGGGATTCTACAATGAGCAGTTCTTC
TRBV30	TRBJ2-7	.	.	CAWSWRNEQYF	TGTGCCTGGAGTTGGCGGAACGAGCAGTACTTC
TRBV6-5	TRBJ2-7	TRBD2	.	CASSPGLAPSYEQYF	TGTGCCAGCAGCCCCGGACTAGCGCCATCCTACGAGCAGTACTTC
TRBV3-1/TRBV3-2	TRBJ1-6	.	.	CASSRQQGVNSPLHF	TGTGCCAGCAGCCGACAACAGGGAGTTAATTCACCCCTCCACTTT
TRBV7-8	TRBJ1-4	.	.	CASSFTGRATNEKLFF	TGTGCCAGCAGCTTTACGGGAAGGGCAACTAATGAAAAACTGTTTTTT
TRBV7-6	TRBJ2-2	TRBD2	few	CASSSTSGRAGELFF	TGTGCCAGCAGCTCTACTAGCGGGAGGGCCGGGGAGCTGTTTTTT
TRBV7-2	TRBJ2-4	TRBD1	.	CASSSRTGTGENIQYF	TGTGCCAGCAGCTCAAGAACCGGGACAGGGGAGAACATTCAGTACTTC
TRBV25-1	TRBJ2-2	.	.	CASSELGDSQRTGELFF	TGTGCCAGCAGTGAATTAGGGGACTCCCAGCGGACCGGGGAGCTGTTTTTT
TRBV12-3/TRBV12-4	TRBJ1-2	.	.	CASSLDTYGYTF	TGTGCCAGCAGTTTAGACACCTATGGCTACACCTTC
TRBV5-4	TRBJ1-1	.	.	CASRNGVNTEAFF	TGTGCCAGCAGGAACGGGGTGAACACTGAAGCTTTCTTT
TRBV3-1/TRBV3-2	TRBJ1-1	.	.	CASSQGRGYTEAFF	TGTGCCAGCAGCCAAGGGCGGGGGTATACTGAAGCTTTCTTT
TRBV19	TRBJ2-7	.	.	CASSQDRSGYEQYF	TGTGCCAGTAGTCAAGACAGGTCCGGGTACGAGCAGTACTTC
TRBV2	TRBJ1-4	.	.	CASSTRGESNEKLFF	TGTGCCAGCAGTACCAGGGGAGAATCAAATGAAAAACTGTTTTTT
TRBV7-9	TRBJ2-1	.	.	CASSHWAGGHYYNEQFF	TGTGCCAGCAGCCATTGGGCGGGCGGGCACTACTACAATGAGCAGTTCTTC
TRBV7-9	TRBJ2-3	.	.	CASSFTGTDTQYF	TGTGCCAGCAGCTTCACGGGAACAGATACGCAGTATTTT
TRBV9	TRBJ2-7	.	.	CASSVGGLANTYEQYF	TGTGCCAGCAGCGTAGGGGGCCTAGCGAACACCTACGAGCAGTACTTC
TRBV7-6	TRBJ2-4	.	.	CASSLGPPAEIAKNIQYF	TGTGCCAGCAGCTTAGGACCGCCAGCGGAAATAGCCAAAAACATTCAGTACTTC
TRBV4-1	TRBJ2-7	TRBD1	.	CASSQKTGKVYEQYF	TGCGCCAGCAGCCAAAAGACAGGGAAGGTCTACGAGCAGTACTTC
TRBV15	TRBJ2-1	.	.	CATSGLVNEQFF	TGTGCCACCAGCGGACTTGTGAATGAGCAGTTCTTC
TRBV10-2	TRBJ1-3	TRBD1	.	CASSDGTGNENTIYF	TGCGCCAGCAGTGATGGGACAGGGAACGAAAACACCATATATTTT
TRBV5-8	TRBJ1-2	TRBD1	once	CASSSSGTGGTNGYTF	TGTGCCAGCAGCTCATCAGGGACAGGGGGCACGAATGGCTACACCTTC
TRBV20-1	TRBJ1-1	.	few	CSASMNTEAFF	TGCAGTGCTAGCATGAACACTGAAGCTTTCTTT
TRBV7-8	TRBJ1-1	TRBD1	.	CASSLGRGRGTEAFF	TGTGCCAGCAGCTTAGGAAGGGGGCGAGGAACTGAAGCTTTCTTT
TRBV2	TRBJ1-1	.	many	CASTNPQQELNTEAFF	TGTGCCAGCACCAACCCCCAACAGGAACTGAACACTGAAGCTTTCTTT